The TCR beta chain under discussion was sequenced for a study of blood T cell repertoires in COVID-19. Study at large: Whether acute or convalescent, the COVID-19 samples came from the United States, Italy and Spain. Sample material is recorded as cDNA or gDNA derived from T cells, B-cell-depleted T cells, or PBMCs.

The length of the CDR3 is 16 residues. V lost 1 base to trimming and J lost 0 bases, with 12 bases between them. Germline assignment: CDR1 LNHDA and CDR2 SQIVND (reference sequence). Enrolment of Seattle patients took place during active infection, and they were followed longitudinally. In the authors' workflow: For nucleated cells, counts were estimated from reference gene primer amplification. Sequencing was performed with immunoSEQ multiplex PCR; in TCRdb, only in-frame clones are kept and a portion is missing. That table supplies the V and J calls and clone size; D and trimming were determined from the DNA. The sample lists some 56,000 clones; approximately 92% were seen once.

The specimen sequenced was peripheral blood. V is TRBV19 and J is TRBJ1-1; a weak D match, TRBD1 (6 bases). The receptor's source is a woman in her sixties with COVID-19, enrolled during active disease. CDR3 DNA: TGTGCCAGTAGTATAGCATCCGGACAGATGAACACTGAAGCTTTCTTT. Protein: CASSIASGQMNTEAFF.